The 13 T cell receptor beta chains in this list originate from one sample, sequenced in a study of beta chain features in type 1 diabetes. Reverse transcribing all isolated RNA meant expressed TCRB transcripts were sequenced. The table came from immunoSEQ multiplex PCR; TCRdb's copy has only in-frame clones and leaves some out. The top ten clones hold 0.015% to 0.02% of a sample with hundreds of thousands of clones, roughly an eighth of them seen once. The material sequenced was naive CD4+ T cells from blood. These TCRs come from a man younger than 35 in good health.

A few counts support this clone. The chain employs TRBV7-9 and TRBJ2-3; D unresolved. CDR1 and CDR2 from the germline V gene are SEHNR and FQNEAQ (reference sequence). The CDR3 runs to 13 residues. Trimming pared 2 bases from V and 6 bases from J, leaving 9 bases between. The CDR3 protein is CASSLRSEDTQYF. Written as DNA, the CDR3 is TGTGCCAGCAGCTTACGGTCGGAGGATACGCAGTATTTT.

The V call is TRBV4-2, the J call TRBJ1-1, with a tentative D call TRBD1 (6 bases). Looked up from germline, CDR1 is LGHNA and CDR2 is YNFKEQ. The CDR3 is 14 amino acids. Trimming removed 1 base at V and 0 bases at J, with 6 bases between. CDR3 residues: CASSQAGVNTEAFF. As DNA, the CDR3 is TGTGCCAGCAGCCAAGCAGGGGTGAACACTGAAGCTTTCTTT.

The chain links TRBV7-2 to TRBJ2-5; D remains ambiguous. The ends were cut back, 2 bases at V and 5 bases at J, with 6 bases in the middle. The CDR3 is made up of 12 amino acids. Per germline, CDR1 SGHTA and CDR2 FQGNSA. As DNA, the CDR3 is TGTGCCAGCAGCTTATTCCCGGAGACCCAGTACTTC. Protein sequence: CASSLFPETQYF.

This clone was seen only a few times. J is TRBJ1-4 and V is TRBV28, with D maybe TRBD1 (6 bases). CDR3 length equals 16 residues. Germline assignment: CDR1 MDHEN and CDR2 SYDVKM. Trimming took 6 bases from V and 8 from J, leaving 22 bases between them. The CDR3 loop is CASSRPVRGAREKLFF. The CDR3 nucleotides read TGTGCCAGCAGCCGCCCTGTCCGGGGGGCGAGGGAAAAACTGTTTTTT.

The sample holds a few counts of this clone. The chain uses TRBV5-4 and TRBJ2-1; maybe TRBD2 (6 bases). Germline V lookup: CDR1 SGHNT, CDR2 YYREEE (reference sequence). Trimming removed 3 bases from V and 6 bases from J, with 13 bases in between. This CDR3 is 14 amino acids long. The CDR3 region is CASSSETRRNEQFF. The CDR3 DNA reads TGTGCCAGCAGCTCGGAGACTAGGCGCAATGAGCAGTTCTTC.

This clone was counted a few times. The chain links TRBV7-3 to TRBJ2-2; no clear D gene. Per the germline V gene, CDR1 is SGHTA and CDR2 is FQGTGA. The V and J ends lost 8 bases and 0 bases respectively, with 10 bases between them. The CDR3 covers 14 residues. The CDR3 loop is CASGRTSNTGELFF. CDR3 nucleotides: TGTGCCAGCGGCCGCACCTCGAACACCGGGGAGCTGTTTTTT.

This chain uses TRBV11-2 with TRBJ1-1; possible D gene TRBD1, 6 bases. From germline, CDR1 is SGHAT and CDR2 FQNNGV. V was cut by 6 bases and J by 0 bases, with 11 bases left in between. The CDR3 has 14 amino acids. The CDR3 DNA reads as TGTGCCAGCAGTTTCGGACAGCTGAACACTGAAGCTTTCTTT. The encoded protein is CASSFGQLNTEAFF.

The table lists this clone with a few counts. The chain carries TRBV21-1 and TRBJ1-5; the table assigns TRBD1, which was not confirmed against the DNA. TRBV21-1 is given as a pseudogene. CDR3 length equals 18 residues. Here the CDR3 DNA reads TGTGCCAGCAGCAAAGCCGAGGCACAGGGGGTCTGCAATCAGCCCCAGCATTTT. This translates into CASSKAEAQGVCNQPQHF.

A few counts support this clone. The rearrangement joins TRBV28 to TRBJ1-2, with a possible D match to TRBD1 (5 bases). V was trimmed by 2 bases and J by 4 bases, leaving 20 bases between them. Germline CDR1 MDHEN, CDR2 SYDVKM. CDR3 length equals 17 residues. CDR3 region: CASSLISGGTSPYGYTF. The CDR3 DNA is TGTGCCAGCAGTTTAATCTCAGGAGGGACTAGCCCCTATGGCTACACCTTC.

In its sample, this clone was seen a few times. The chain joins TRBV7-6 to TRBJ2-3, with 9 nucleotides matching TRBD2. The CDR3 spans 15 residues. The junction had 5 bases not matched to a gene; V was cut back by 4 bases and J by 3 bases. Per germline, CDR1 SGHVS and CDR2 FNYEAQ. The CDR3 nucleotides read TGTGCCAGCAGCTCCTCTGGACTAGCGACAGATACGCAGTATTTT. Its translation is CASSSSGLATDTQYF.

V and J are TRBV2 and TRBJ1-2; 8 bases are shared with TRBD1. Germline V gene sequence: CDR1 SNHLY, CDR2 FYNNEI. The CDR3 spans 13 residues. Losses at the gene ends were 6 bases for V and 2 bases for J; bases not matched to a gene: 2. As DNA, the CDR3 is TGTGCCAGCAGGGACAGGGACAACTATGGCTACACCTTC. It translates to CASRDRDNYGYTF.

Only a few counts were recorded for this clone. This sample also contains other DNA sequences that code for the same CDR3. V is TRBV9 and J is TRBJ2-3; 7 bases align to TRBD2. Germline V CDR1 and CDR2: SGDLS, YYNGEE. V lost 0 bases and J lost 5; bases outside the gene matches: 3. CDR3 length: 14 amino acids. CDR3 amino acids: CASSVAASGDTQYF. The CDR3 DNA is TGTGCCAGCAGCGTAGCGGCTAGCGGAGATACGCAGTATTTT.

The CDR3 DNA reads TGTGCCATCAGTGAGTCCCCAGCGGGAGGGGAGGTCAATGAGCAGTTCTTC. It translates to CAISESPAGGEVNEQFF. The chain joins TRBV10-3 to TRBJ2-1, with 10 bases aligning to TRBD2. The CDR3 is made up of 17 amino acids. After removal of 0 bases from V and 6 bases from J, the junction contained 8 bases not matched to a gene. Germline loops: CDR1 ENHRY, CDR2 SYGVKD.